This T cell receptor beta chain stems from a study of T-cell reconstitution after alpha-beta-depleted transplantation in children. Preparation of the TCRbeta library was carried out with unique molecular identifiers. A single record per CDR3 protein comes from TCRdb applying MiXCR to the PCR reads. The table shows about 240,000 distinct CDR3 sequences, with 12% occurring only once. The CDR3 is 16 amino acids. Trimming removed 3 bases at V and 0 bases at J, with 14 bases between. Germline CDR1 SGHTA, CDR2 FQGNSA. This clonotype was seen ten or more times. The sequence came from a human donor who donated a stem cell graft to a child with acute lymphoblastic leukemia. The input for sequencing was PBMCs from the stem cell graft donor, taken from the stem cell graft. This chain uses TRBV7-2 with TRBJ1-1; possible D gene TRBD1, 5 bases. CDR3 residues: CASSFRSRGMNTEAFF. Here the CDR3 DNA reads TGTGCCAGCAGCTTCCGATCGAGGGGCATGAACACTGAAGCTTTCTTT.